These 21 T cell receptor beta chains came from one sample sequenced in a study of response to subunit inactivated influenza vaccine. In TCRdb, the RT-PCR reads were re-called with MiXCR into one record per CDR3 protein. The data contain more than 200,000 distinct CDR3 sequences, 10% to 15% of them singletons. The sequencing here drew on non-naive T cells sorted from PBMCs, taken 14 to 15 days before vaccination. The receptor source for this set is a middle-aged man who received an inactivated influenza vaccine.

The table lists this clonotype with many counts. CDR3 sequence (DNA): TGCGCCAGCAGCCAGGTGGATCGGGGTCAGCCCCAGCATTTT. Amino acid sequence: CASSQVDRGQPQHF. The rearrangement joins TRBV4-1 to TRBJ1-5; D not certain. CDR1 and CDR2 from the germline V gene are MGHRA and YSYEKL. Trimming removed 3 bases at V and 6 bases at J, with 12 bases between. The CDR3 runs to 14 residues.

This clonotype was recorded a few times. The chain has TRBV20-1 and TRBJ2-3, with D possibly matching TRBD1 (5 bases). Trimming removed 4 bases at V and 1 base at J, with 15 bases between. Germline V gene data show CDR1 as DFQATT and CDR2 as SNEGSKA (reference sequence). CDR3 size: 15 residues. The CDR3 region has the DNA TGCAGTGCTATGGCGCTGCAGGGTGGCACAGATACGCAGTATTTT. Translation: CSAMALQGGTDTQYF.

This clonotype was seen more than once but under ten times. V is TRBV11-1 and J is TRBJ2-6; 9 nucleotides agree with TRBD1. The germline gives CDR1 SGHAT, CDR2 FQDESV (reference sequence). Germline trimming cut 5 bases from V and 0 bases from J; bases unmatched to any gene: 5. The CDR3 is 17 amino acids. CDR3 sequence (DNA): TGTGCCAGCAGCCCGGGGACAGGGAGCTCTGGGGCCAACGTCCTGACTTTC. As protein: CASSPGTGSSGANVLTF. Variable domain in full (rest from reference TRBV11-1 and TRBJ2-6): EAEVAQSPRYKITEKSQAVAFWCDPISGHATLYWYRQILGQGPELLVQFQDESVVDDSQLPKDRFSAERLKGVDSTLKIQPAELGDSAMYLCASSPGTGSSGANVLTFGAGSRLTVL.

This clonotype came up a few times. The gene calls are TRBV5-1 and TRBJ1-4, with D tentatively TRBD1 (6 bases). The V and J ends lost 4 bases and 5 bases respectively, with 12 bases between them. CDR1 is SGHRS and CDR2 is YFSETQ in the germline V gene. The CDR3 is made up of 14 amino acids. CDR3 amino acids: CASSVDSLNEKLFF. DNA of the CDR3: TGCGCCAGCAGCGTGGACAGTCTGAATGAAAAACTGTTTTTT. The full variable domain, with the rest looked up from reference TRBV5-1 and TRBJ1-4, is KAGVTQTPRYLIKTRGQQVTLSCSPISGHRSVSWYQQTPGQGLQFLFEYFSETQRNKGNFPGRFSGRQFSNSRSEMNVSTLELGDSALYLCASSVDSLNEKLFFGSGTQLSVL.

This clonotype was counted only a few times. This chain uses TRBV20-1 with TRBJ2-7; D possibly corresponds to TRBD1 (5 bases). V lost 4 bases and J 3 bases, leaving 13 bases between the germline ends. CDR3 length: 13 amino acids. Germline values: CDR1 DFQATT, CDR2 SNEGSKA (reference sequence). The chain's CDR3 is CSANSLQDYEQYF. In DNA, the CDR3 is TGCAGTGCTAACTCTTTACAGGACTACGAGCAGTACTTC.

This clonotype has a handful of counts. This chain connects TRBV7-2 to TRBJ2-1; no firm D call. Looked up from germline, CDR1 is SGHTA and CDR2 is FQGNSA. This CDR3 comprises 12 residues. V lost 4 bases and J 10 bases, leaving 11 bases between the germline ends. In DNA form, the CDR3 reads TGTGCCAGCAGCTCTAGAATTGGCGAGCAGTTCTTC. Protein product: CASSSRIGEQFF.

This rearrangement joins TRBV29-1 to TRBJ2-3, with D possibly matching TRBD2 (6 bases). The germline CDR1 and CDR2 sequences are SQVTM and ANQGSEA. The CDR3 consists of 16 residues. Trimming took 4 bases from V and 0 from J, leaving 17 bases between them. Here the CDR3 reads CSVGRDWYGSTDTQYF. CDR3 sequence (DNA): TGCAGCGTTGGGCGGGATTGGTATGGGAGCACAGATACGCAGTATTTT.

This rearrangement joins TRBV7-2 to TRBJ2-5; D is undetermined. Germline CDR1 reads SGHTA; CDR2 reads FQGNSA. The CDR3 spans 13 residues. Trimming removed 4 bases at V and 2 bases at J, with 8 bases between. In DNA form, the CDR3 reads TGTGCCAGCAGCTCGGACGTACAAGAGACCCAGTACTTC. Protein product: CASSSDVQETQYF.

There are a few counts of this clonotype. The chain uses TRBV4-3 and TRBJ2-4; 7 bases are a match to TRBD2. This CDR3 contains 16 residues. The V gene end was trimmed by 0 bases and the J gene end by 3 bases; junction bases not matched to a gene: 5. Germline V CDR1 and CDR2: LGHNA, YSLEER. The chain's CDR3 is CASSQEGWGGKNIQYF. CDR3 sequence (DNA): TGCGCCAGCAGCCAAGAAGGATGGGGGGGCAAAAACATTCAGTACTTC.

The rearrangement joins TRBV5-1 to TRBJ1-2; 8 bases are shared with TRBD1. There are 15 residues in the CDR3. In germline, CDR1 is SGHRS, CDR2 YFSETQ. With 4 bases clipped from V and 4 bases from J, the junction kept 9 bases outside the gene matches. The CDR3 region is CASSVYQGAGYGYTF. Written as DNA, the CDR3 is TGCGCCAGCAGCGTTTACCAGGGGGCCGGCTATGGCTACACCTTC.

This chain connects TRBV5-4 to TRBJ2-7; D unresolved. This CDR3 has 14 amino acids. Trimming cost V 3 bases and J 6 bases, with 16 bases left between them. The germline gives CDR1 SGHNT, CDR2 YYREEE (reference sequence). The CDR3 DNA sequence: TGTGCCAGCAGCTCCCTACGTGTTGGGGTCGAGCAGTACTTC. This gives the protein CASSSLRVGVEQYF.

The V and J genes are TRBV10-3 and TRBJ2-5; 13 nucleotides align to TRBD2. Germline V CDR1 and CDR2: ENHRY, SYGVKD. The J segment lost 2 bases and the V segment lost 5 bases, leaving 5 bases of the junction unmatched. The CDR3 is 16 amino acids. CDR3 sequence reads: CAISLTSGGRQETQYF. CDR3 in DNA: TGTGCCATCAGTCTGACTAGCGGGGGGCGGCAAGAGACCCAGTACTTC.

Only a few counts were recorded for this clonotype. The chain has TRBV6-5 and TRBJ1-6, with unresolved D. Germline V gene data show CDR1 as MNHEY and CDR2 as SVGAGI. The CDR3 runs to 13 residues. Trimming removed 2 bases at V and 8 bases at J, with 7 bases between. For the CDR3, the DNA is TGTGCCAGCAGTTACCTCGGTGATTCACCCCTCCACTTT. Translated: CASSYLGDSPLHF.

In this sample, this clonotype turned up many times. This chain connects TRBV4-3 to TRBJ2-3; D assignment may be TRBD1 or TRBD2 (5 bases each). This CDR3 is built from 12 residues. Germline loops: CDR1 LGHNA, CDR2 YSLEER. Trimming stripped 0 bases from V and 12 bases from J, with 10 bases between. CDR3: CASSQDSGPQYF. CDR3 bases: TGCGCCAGCAGCCAAGATTCGGGACCCCAGTATTTT.

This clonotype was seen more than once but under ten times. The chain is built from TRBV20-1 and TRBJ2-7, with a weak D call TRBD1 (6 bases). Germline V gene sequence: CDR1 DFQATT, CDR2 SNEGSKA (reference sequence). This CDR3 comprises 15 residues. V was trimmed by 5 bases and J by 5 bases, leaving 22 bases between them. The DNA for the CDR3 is TGCAGTGCTGGCCGCCGGACAGCTTCCTACGACGAGCAGTACTTC. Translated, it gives CSAGRRTASYDEQYF.

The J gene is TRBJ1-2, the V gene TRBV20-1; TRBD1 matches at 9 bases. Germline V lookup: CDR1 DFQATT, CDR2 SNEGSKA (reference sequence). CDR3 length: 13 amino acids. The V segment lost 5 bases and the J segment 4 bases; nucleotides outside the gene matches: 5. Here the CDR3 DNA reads TGCAGTGCTCCGGACAGGGGAGGCTATGGCTACACCTTC. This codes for CSAPDRGGYGYTF.

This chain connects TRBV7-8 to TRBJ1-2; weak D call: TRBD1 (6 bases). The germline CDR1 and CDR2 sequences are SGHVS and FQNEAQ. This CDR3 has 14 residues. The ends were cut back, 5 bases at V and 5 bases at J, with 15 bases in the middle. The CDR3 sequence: CASSPTPGQYGYTF. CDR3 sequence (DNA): TGTGCCAGCAGCCCCACGCCAGGACAGTATGGCTACACCTTC.

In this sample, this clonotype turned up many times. The CDR3 spells CASSLRQPWYEQFF. The DNA of the CDR3 is TGTGCCAGCAGCTTAAGACAGCCTTGGTATGAGCAGTTCTTC. The chain couples TRBV7-2 to TRBJ2-1, with D possibly matching TRBD1 (5 bases). CDR3 size: 14 residues. Trimming pared 2 bases from V and 8 bases from J, leaving 13 bases between. Germline values: CDR1 SGHTA, CDR2 FQGNSA.

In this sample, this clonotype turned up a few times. CDR3 sequence: CASSHSRTPSYEQYF. CDR3 nucleotide sequence: TGCGCCAGCAGTCATTCTCGCACACCCTCCTACGAGCAGTACTTC. The chain joins TRBV23-1 to TRBJ2-7, with D uncertain. TRBV23-1 is treated as an ORF (open reading frame) with a function not yet certain. V lost 3 bases to trimming and J lost 0 bases, with 12 bases between them. CDR3 length: 15 amino acids.

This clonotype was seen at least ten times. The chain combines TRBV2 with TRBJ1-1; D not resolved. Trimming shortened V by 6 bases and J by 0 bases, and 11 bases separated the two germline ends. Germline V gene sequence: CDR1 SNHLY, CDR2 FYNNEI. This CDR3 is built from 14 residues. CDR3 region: CASSVRRMNTEAFF. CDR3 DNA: TGTGCCAGCAGCGTCCGCAGGATGAACACTGAAGCTTTCTTT.

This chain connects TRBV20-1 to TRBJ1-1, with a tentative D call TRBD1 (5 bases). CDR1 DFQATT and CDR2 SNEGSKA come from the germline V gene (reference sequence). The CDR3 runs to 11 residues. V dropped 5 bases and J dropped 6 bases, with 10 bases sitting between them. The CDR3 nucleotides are TGCAGTGCTCCCGGGACTGCTGAAGCTTTCTTT. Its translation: CSAPGTAEAFF.